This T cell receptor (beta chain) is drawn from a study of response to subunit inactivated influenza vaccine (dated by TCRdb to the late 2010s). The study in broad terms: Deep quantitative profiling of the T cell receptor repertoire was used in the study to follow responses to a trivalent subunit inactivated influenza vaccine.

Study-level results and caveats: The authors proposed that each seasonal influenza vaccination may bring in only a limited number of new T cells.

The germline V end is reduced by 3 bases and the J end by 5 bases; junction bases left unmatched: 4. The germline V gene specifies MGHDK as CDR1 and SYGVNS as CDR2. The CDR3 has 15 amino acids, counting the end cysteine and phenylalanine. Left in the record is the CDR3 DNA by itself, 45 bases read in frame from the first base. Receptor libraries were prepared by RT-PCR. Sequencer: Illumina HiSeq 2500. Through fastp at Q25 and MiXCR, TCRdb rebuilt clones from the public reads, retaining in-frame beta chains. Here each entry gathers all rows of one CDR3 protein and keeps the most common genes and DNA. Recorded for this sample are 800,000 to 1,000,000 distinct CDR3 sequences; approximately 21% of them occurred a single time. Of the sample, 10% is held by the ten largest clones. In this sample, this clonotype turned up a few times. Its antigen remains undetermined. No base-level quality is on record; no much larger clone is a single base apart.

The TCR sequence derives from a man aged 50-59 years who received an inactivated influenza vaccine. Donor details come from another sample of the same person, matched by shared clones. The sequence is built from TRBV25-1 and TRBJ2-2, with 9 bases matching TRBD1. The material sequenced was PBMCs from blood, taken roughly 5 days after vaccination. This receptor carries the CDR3 CASSDAGTGTGELFF. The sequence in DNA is TGTGCCAGCAGTGACGCCGGGACAGGGACCGGGGAGCTGTTTTTT. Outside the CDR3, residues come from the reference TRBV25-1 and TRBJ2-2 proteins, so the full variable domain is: EADIYQTPRYLVIGTGKKITLECSQTMGHDKMYWYQQDPGMELHLIHYSYGVNSTEKGDLSSESTVSRIRTEHFPLTLESARPSHTSQYLCASSDAGTGTGELFFGEGSRLTVL.